The clone carrying this T cell receptor (beta chain) has a handful of counts. The antigen is not known. Sampling of alopecia areata patients yielded lesional scalp punch biopsies as well as peripheral blood. This entry belongs to a study of CD8+ T cells in alopecia areata. V shed 0 bases and J shed 1 base, with 12 bases lying between them. Germline CDR1 is SQVTM and CDR2 is ANQGSEA. CDR3 length: 15 residues. Overall study findings and caveats: Resident alphabeta T cells of normal skin are also sequenced in scalp samples.

Sequencing relied on a cDNA template that was reverse transcribed from extracted RNA. Measured with immunoSEQ multiplex PCR; TCRdb has only the in-frame clones, and not every one. The repertoire includes 100,000 to 150,000 clones, roughly 50% of them detected once, and over 9.5% sits in the top ten. The sequence was obtained from a human donor with alopecia areata. Input material: NKG2D-low CD8+ T cells sorted from blood. This chain joins TRBV29-1 and TRBJ2-5, with TRBD1 as a possible D gene (5 bases). This chain's CDR3 is CSVEDRGRSQETQYF. The CDR3 nucleotides read TGCAGCGTTGAAGATAGGGGCCGCTCCCAAGAGACCCAGTACTTC.